A single sample gave rise to the 9 T cell receptor beta chains below, sequenced in a study of post-analysis software for immune sequencing data. The study, taken as a whole, reports: Patients showed TRBV5-6, TRBV5-1 and TRBV20-1 among four to six TRBV segments more frequent than in controls.

Incorporated into the TCR beta cDNA libraries were unique molecular identifiers, which served to reduce PCR and sequencing biases. TCRdb independently ran MiXCR on the PCR reads; one entry per CDR3 protein. The profile shows about 460,000 distinct CDR3 sequences, roughly 45% of them singletons. These TCRs' antigens remain unknown. Sequencing was performed on blood. These receptors came from a girl aged 5-17 years with multiple sclerosis.

This clonotype came up a few times. The rearrangement joins TRBV14 to TRBJ2-3; TRBD1 is a possible D gene (6 bases). Germline assignment: CDR1 SGHDN and CDR2 FVKESK. There are 15 residues in the CDR3. The V gene lost 1 base and the J gene lost 2 bases, with 10 bases spanning the gap. DNA for the CDR3: TGTGCCAGCAGCCAAGGGGGACACCACACAGATACGCAGTATTTT. Translated, it gives CASSQGGHHTDTQYF.

This clonotype was picked up a small number of times. The chain links TRBV7-9 to TRBJ2-5; D might be TRBD2 (6 bases). V was shortened by 5 bases and J by 3 bases, with 10 bases between the two germline ends. The V gene's germline CDR1 is SEHNR and CDR2 FQNEAQ (reference sequence). The CDR3 has 13 residues. CDR3 DNA sequence: TGTGCCAGCAGCCGGGGACTGGAAGAGACCCAGTACTTC. Its protein product is CASSRGLEETQYF.

This chain joins TRBV7-2 and TRBJ1-2; no clear D gene. The CDR3 sequence is 16 residues long. Trimming removed 0 bases at V and 5 bases at J, with 16 bases between. Germline CDR1 and CDR2: SGHTA and FQGNSA. The CDR3 DNA reads TGTGCCAGCAGCTTAGCTGTCTCCGGACGTAGGTATGGCTACACCTTC. This encodes CASSLAVSGRRYGYTF.

This clonotype was seen only once. The genes are TRBV5-1 and TRBJ2-1, with 14 bases identical to TRBD2. Germline-derived CDR1 and CDR2 are SGHRS and YFSETQ. The CDR3 extends over 17 amino acids. V gave up 4 bases and J gave up 2 bases; unmatched junction bases: 5. The DNA of the CDR3 is TGCGCCAGCAGCCTCGGACTAGCGGGAGGCACCTACAATGAGCAGTTCTTC. Translation gives CASSLGLAGGTYNEQFF.

The V gene is TRBV7-2, the J gene TRBJ1-1; D call uncertain. Germline-derived CDR1 and CDR2 are SGHTA and FQGNSA. The CDR3 consists of 14 residues. Trimming pared 3 bases from V and 5 bases from J, leaving 13 bases between. CDR3 nucleotides: TGTGCCAGCAGCTTGGTCCCCGGGGAAACTGAAGCTTTCTTT. This gives the protein CASSLVPGETEAFF.

The chain carries TRBV28 and TRBJ1-1; D uncertain. The germline V gene has CDR1 MDHEN and CDR2 SYDVKM. The CDR3 covers 13 residues. Deletions cut 2 bases from V and 11 bases from J, with 15 bases between. CDR3 region: CASSLGSRTWAFF. CDR3 sequence (DNA): TGTGCCAGCAGTTTAGGTTCGAGGACGTGGGCTTTCTTT.

The V gene is TRBV12-3 or TRBV12-4, the J gene TRBJ2-7; maybe TRBD2 (6 bases). The CDR3 sequence is 13 residues long. With 7 bases removed from V and 4 bases from J, the gap between germline ends came to 14 bases. The CDR3 is CASTDGTQYEQYF. The DNA for the CDR3 is TGTGCCAGCACCGACGGGACTCAATACGAGCAGTACTTC.

The chain recombines TRBV20-1 with TRBJ2-7; perhaps TRBD2 as D (6 bases). V lost 0 bases and J lost 7, with 16 bases in between. Germline V gene sequence: CDR1 DFQATT, CDR2 SNEGSKA (reference sequence). CDR3 length equals 14 residues. In nucleotides, the CDR3 is TGCAGTGCTAGAGACCGGGACTTAATCTGGGAGCAGTACTTC. Encoded protein: CSARDRDLIWEQYF.

The chain is built from TRBV12-3 or TRBV12-4 and TRBJ2-2; 9 bases fit TRBD2. Losses at the gene ends were 3 bases for V and 6 bases for J; bases not matched to a gene: 5. The CDR3 contains 15 residues. CDR3 in DNA: TGTGCCAGCAGTTTCCTCGCGGGAGGGCCCGGGGAGCTGTTTTTT. Translated, it gives CASSFLAGGPGELFF.